This is a list of T cell receptor beta chains from one sample in a study of T cell responses to AZD1222 COVID-19 vaccine. Assay used: immunoSEQ multiplex PCR; TCRdb lists only in-frame clones, some missing. The sample carries about 130,000 clones, approximately 91% recorded once. The sequencing used peripheral blood, collected on day 0 of AZD1222 vaccination. These receptors all come from an adult in good health. Both conserved end residues are part of each CDR3. The order of the fields is D gene, V gene, J gene, clone size, CDR3 protein, CDR3 DNA. D genes are given only for firm matches. Size is stated for part of the rows, as once, few or many counts, or as a class when the clone is expanded.

TRBD2	TRBV3-1/TRBV3-2	TRBJ2-2	.	CASSLRRGRGGGTGELFF	TGTGCCAGCAGCCTCCGACGCGGGCGGGGGGGAGGCACCGGGGAGCTGTTTTTT
.	TRBV13	TRBJ1-1	.	CASSPRGLTEAFF	TGTGCCAGCAGCCCCCGGGGGCTCACTGAAGCTTTCTTT
.	TRBV7-2	TRBJ2-3	.	CASSLRTATDTQYF	TGTGCCAGCAGCTTAAGGACGGCGACAGATACGCAGTATTTT
.	TRBV10-2	TRBJ2-5	once	CASSDWSGDPKETQYF	TGCGCCAGCAGCGACTGGTCTGGGGATCCCAAAGAGACCCAGTACTTC
.	TRBV27	TRBJ1-3	.	CASSLGPGNTIYF	TGTGCCAGCAGTTTAGGTCCTGGAAACACCATATATTTT
.	TRBV4-1	TRBJ1-2	.	CASSSSYGYTF	TGCGCCAGCAGCTCCAGCTATGGCTACACCTTC
.	TRBV7-9	TRBJ1-3	.	CASSLGWAALFGNTIYF	TGTGCCAGCAGCTTAGGGTGGGCAGCGCTGTTCGGAAACACCATATATTTT
TRBD1	TRBV30	TRBJ1-6	.	CAWSETGDSPLHF	TGTGCCTGGAGTGAGACAGGGGATTCACCCCTCCACTTT
TRBD2	TRBV10-2	TRBJ2-5	.	CATKRGGQETQYF	TGCGCCACCAAGCGGGGAGGGCAAGAGACCCAGTACTTC
.	TRBV19	TRBJ1-2	.	CASKKDGYTF	TGTGCCAGTAAAAAGGATGGCTACACCTTC
.	TRBV12-2	TRBJ1-1	once	CASRLVGPTPKAFF	TGTGCAAGTCGCTTAGTAGGACCCACTCCAAAAGCTTTCTTT
TRBD1	TRBV19	TRBJ2-5	.	CASSITQGQTRETQYF	TGTGCCAGTAGCATCACCCAGGGACAGACCCGAGAGACCCAGTACTTC
TRBD1	TRBV5-1	TRBJ2-5	.	CASSLWEDRVFGQETQYF	TGCGCCAGCAGCTTGTGGGAGGACAGGGTGTTCGGCCAAGAGACCCAGTACTTC
.	TRBV27	TRBJ1-2	once	CASSRGVGSYGYTF	TGTGCCAGCAGTAGGGGGGTTGGTAGCTATGGCTACACCTTC
.	TRBV30	TRBJ1-1	.	CAWSPIVYGGAFF	TGTGCCTGGAGTCCGATAGTTTACGGAGGAGCTTTCTTT
.	TRBV4-1	TRBJ1-1	.	CASRPGEGPRTEAFF	TGCGCCAGCAGGCCAGGGGAGGGCCCGAGGACTGAAGCTTTCTTT
.	TRBV2	TRBJ1-2	.	CASSEKGGGYGYTF	TGTGCCAGCAGTGAAAAGGGGGGAGGCTATGGCTACACCTTC
.	TRBV7-9	TRBJ2-1	once	CASSYNRNEQFF	TGTGCCAGCAGCTATAACAGGAATGAGCAGTTCTTC
.	TRBV6-1	TRBJ1-5	.	CASSEGIGGARPQHF	TGTGCCAGCAGTGAAGGGATCGGTGGGGCAAGGCCCCAGCATTTT
.	TRBV18	TRBJ2-7	.	CASSPWDTTYEQYF	TGTGCCAGCTCACCCTGGGACACTACCTACGAGCAGTACTTC
.	TRBV27	TRBJ1-6	.	CASSFRTESPLHF	TGTGCCAGCAGTTTCCGGACAGAGTCGCCCCTCCACTTT
TRBD2	TRBV7-6	TRBJ2-2	.	CASSSRRGGITGELFF	TGTGCCAGCAGCTCCAGGCGGGGGGGAATCACCGGGGAGCTGTTTTTT
TRBD1	TRBV18	TRBJ1-3	.	CASSPLSIGQDSGNTIYF	TGTGCCAGCTCACCATTATCGATTGGACAGGACTCTGGAAACACCATATATTTT
.	TRBV2	TRBJ1-1	.	CACKQGLDGTEAFF	TGTGCCTGTAAACAGGGTTTAGACGGCACTGAAGCTTTCTTT
.	TRBV28	TRBJ2-7	.	CASSLLSGASYEQYF	TGTGCCAGCAGTTTATTATCAGGGGCCTCCTACGAGCAGTACTTC
.	TRBV6-2/TRBV6-3	TRBJ1-3	.	CASSYPWAGKLGNTIYF	TGTGCCAGCAGCTATCCCTGGGCGGGGAAGCTCGGAAACACCATATATTTT
.	TRBV5-1	TRBJ2-7	.	CASSLGWGSENEQYF	TGCGCCAGCAGCTTGGGTTGGGGCAGTGAGAACGAGCAGTACTTC
TRBD1	TRBV27	TRBJ1-5	once	CASSPGQGSFQPQHF	TGTGCCAGCAGTCCTGGACAGGGATCGTTTCAGCCCCAGCATTTT
.	TRBV30	TRBJ1-2	.	CAWSVPSAHYLGYTF	TGTGCCTGGAGTGTACCGTCAGCTCATTACTTAGGCTACACCTTC
.	TRBV25-1	TRBJ1-2	.	CASSEYRGRSLGYGYTF	TGTGCCAGCAGTGAATATCGGGGCCGAAGTTTAGGCTATGGCTACACCTTC
TRBD2	TRBV7-9	TRBJ2-1	.	CASSPGLAGGRQQFF	TGTGCCAGCAGCCCCGGACTAGCGGGGGGGCGTCAGCAGTTCTTC
.	TRBV9	TRBJ1-2	.	CASSVAEGRPVMGYTF	TGTGCCAGCAGCGTAGCGGAAGGGCGACCTGTTATGGGCTACACCTTC
.	TRBV5-4	TRBJ1-2	few	CASSLYVGNGYTF	TGTGCCAGCAGCTTATATGTCGGGAATGGCTACACCTTC
.	TRBV6-5	TRBJ2-3	few	CASSHGTLTDTQYF	TGTGCCAGCAGTCACGGGACCCTCACAGATACGCAGTATTTT
TRBD1	TRBV6-5	TRBJ2-7	.	CASVGQGPSEQYF	TGTGCCAGCGTCGGACAGGGGCCTTCCGAGCAGTACTTC
.	TRBV7-9	TRBJ1-1	.	CASSFDNSNTEAFF	TGTGCCAGCAGCTTTGACAACTCGAACACTGAAGCTTTCTTT
TRBD1	TRBV5-6	TRBJ1-4	.	CASSLVGRGRGEKLFF	TGTGCCAGCAGCTTGGTCGGAAGGGGGCGCGGGGAAAAACTGTTTTTT
.	TRBV4-2	TRBJ1-4	.	CASSRAGTRNEKLFF	TGTGCCAGCAGCCGAGCCGGGACAAGAAATGAAAAACTGTTTTTT
.	TRBV7-2	TRBJ1-4	.	CASSLGTANEKLFF	TGTGCCAGCAGCTTAGGGACAGCTAATGAAAAACTGTTTTTT
.	TRBV3-1/TRBV3-2	TRBJ2-4	.	CASSQVWTGKNIQYF	TGTGCCAGCAGCCAAGTTTGGACGGGCAAAAACATTCAGTACTTC
.	TRBV11-2	TRBJ1-1	.	CASSLRGENTEAFF	TGTGCCAGCAGCTTAAGAGGAGAGAACACTGAAGCTTTCTTT
.	TRBV15	TRBJ1-3	few	CATSRERAEGSTIYF	TGTGCCACCAGCAGAGAACGGGCTGAGGGTTCCACCATATATTTT
.	TRBV7-6	TRBJ2-5	.	CASSLVRAETQYF	TGTGCCAGCAGCTTAGTGAGGGCGGAGACCCAGTACTTC
.	TRBV11-2	TRBJ2-2	.	CASSRAGDRPNTGELFF	TGTGCCAGCAGCCGAGCGGGGGACAGACCTAACACCGGGGAGCTGTTTTTT
.	TRBV27	TRBJ1-1	.	CASSISGAEAFF	TGTGCCAGCAGTATCTCCGGGGCTGAAGCTTTCTTT
.	TRBV4-3	TRBJ1-1	.	CASSQSVGGNTEAFF	TGCGCCAGCAGCCAATCCGTCGGGGGGAACACTGAAGCTTTCTTT
.	TRBV9	TRBJ1-1	.	CASTPHVAFF	TGTGCCAGCACCCCCCACGTAGCTTTCTTT
TRBD1	TRBV7-2	TRBJ2-7	.	CASSLADRGRYEQYF	TGTGCCAGCAGCTTAGCGGACAGGGGTCGATACGAGCAGTACTTC
TRBD1	TRBV4-2	TRBJ1-2	.	CASSQDTGAGYTF	TGTGCCAGCAGCCAAGATACAGGGGCGGGCTACACCTTC
.	TRBV3-1/TRBV3-2	TRBJ1-6	.	CASSQVPDNNSPLHF	TGTGCCAGCAGCCAAGTCCCAGATAATAATTCACCCCTCCACTTT
.	TRBV27	TRBJ2-7	.	CASSLTGPYEQYF	TGTGCCAGCAGTTTGACAGGTCCCTACGAGCAGTACTTC
TRBD1	TRBV19	TRBJ1-3	.	CASRRDRGTSSGNTIYF	TGTGCCAGCCGCCGGGACAGGGGCACCAGCTCTGGAAACACCATATATTTT